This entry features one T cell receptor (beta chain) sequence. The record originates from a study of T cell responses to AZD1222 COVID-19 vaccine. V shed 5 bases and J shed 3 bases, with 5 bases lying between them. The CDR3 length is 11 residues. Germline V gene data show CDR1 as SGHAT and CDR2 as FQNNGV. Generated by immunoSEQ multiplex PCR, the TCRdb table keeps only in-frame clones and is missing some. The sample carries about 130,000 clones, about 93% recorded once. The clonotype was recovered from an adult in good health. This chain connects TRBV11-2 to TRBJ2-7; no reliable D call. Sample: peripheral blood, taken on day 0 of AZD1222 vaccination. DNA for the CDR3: TGTGCCAGCAGCCAGTACTACGAGCAGTACTTC. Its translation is CASSQYYEQYF.